The 24 T cell receptor beta chains below were found in one sample sequenced in a study of cytomegalovirus exposure and HLA in healthy donors. Sequenced by immunoSEQ multiplex PCR; TCRdb stores in-frame clones only, minus some. The sample consists of about 56,000 clones, around 90% of them appearing once. The sample taken for sequencing was PBMCs. The receptors come from a man younger than 30 in good health and CMV-seronegative.

The chain combines TRBV4-2 with TRBJ2-3; 8 bases map to TRBD2. CDR3 length: 15 residues. CDR1 is LGHNA and CDR2 is YNFKEQ in the germline V gene. V was clipped by 1 base and J by 3 bases; unmatched bases: 3. Here the CDR3 reads CASSQAGGPTDTQYF. CDR3 nucleotide sequence: TGTGCCAGCAGCCAAGCGGGAGGGCCGACAGATACGCAGTATTTT.

This sequence joins TRBV27 and TRBJ2-3, with D unresolved. V lost 6 bases and J lost 3, with 10 bases in between. The CDR3 sequence is 13 residues long. The V gene's germline CDR1 is MNHEY and CDR2 SMNVEV (reference sequence). The chain's CDR3 is CASSQRQTDTQYF. DNA of the CDR3: TGTGCCAGCAGCCAGCGCCAGACAGATACGCAGTATTTT.

The chain is built from TRBV6-5 and TRBJ2-7; 11 bases match TRBD2. There are 15 residues in the CDR3. After removal of 0 bases from V and 6 bases from J, the junction contained 4 bases not matched to a gene. Germline V gene data show CDR1 as MNHEY and CDR2 as SVGAGI. The CDR3: CASSYSTSGRGEQYF. The CDR3 DNA reads TGTGCCAGCAGTTACTCCACTAGCGGGAGAGGCGAGCAGTACTTC.

This sequence joins TRBV11-3 and TRBJ1-1; D not certain. The V end lost 1 base, the J end lost 1 base, and 4 bases lay between the germline ends. Germline assignment: CDR1 SGHNT and CDR2 YENEEA. The CDR3 covers 13 residues. This CDR3 is CASSLGQNTEAFF. CDR3 DNA: TGTGCCAGCAGCTTAGGACAGAACACTGAAGCTTTCTTT. Together with reference TRBV11-3 and TRBJ1-1, the CDR3 gives the full variable domain: EAGVVQSPRYKIIEKKQPVAFWCNPISGHNTLYWYLQNLGQGPELLIRYENEEAVDDSQLPKDRFSAERLKGVDSTLKIQPAELGDSAVYLCASSLGQNTEAFFGQGTRLTVV.

The chain has TRBV11-3 and TRBJ1-1; D possibly corresponds to TRBD1 (5 bases). The CDR3 sequence is 13 residues long. The ends were cut back, 2 bases at V and 5 bases at J, with 9 bases in the middle. Germline V CDR1 and CDR2: SGHNT, YENEEA. The CDR3 reads CASSLQGRTEAFF. CDR3 DNA: TGTGCCAGCAGCTTACAGGGAAGGACTGAAGCTTTCTTT.

The V call is TRBV18, the J call TRBJ2-1; D not certain. The CDR3 contains 17 residues. V was clipped by 5 bases and J by 0 bases, with 17 bases between them. Germline loops: CDR1 KGHSH, CDR2 LQKENI. The CDR3 loop is CASSSERFDSSYNEQFF. The CDR3 DNA reads as TGTGCCAGCTCATCCGAGCGTTTCGATAGCTCCTACAATGAGCAGTTCTTC.

The chain has TRBV2 and TRBJ1-5, with 7 bases that match TRBD1. J lost 2 bases, V lost 8 bases, and 9 bases had no gene match. Germline CDR1 reads SNHLY; CDR2 reads FYNNEI. The CDR3 consists of 15 residues. The CDR3 region has the DNA TGTGCCAGCGGAACCCAGGGGGTTGGCAATCAGCCCCAGCATTTT. It encodes CASGTQGVGNQPQHF.

This clone was found once. The CDR3 region has the DNA TGCGCCAGCAGCCAGGAGGGACAGGTTGACAATGAGCAGTTCTTC. As protein: CASSQEGQVDNEQFF. The gene calls are TRBV4-3 and TRBJ2-1; 8 bases align to TRBD1. The V segment lost 3 bases and the J segment 5 bases; nucleotides outside the gene matches: 6. This CDR3 comprises 15 residues. Looked up from germline, CDR1 is LGHNA and CDR2 is YSLEER.

The chain joins TRBV7-9 to TRBJ2-7, with 10 nucleotides matching TRBD2. The CDR3 is 15 residues long. The germline V gene encodes CDR1 SEHNR and CDR2 FQNEAQ (reference sequence). J was trimmed by 0 bases and V by 8 bases; bases with no gene match: 7. The DNA of the CDR3 is TGTGCCAGCCTGAAAGCGGGAGGGAGCTCCTACGAGCAGTACTTC. The encoded protein is CASLKAGGSSYEQYF.

The chain joins TRBV4-3 to TRBJ2-3; 9 nucleotides line up with TRBD1. CDR1 and CDR2 from the germline V gene are LGHNA and YSLEER. The CDR3 is made up of 15 amino acids. Unmatched junction bases numbered 7, after V lost 4 bases and J lost 5 bases. The CDR3 region has the DNA TGCGCCAGCAGCCCGCGGGACAGGGCTGGAGATACGCAGTATTTT. Amino acid sequence: CASSPRDRAGDTQYF.

The genes are TRBV15 and TRBJ2-7; TRBD2 might be the D (5 bases). The germline V gene has CDR1 LNHNV and CDR2 YYDKDF (reference sequence). The V gene lost 4 bases and the J gene lost 5 bases, with 18 bases spanning the gap. The CDR3 covers 15 residues. CDR3 protein: CATSMGDSLEDEQYF. The CDR3 DNA sequence: TGTGCCACCAGCATGGGCGATAGCCTGGAGGACGAGCAGTACTTC. Drawing the rest from reference TRBV15 and TRBJ2-7, the complete variable domain is DAMVIQNPRYQVTQFGKPVTLSCSQTLNHNVMYWYQQKSSQAPKLLFHYYDKDFNNEADTPDNFQSRRPNTSFCFLDIRSPGLGDTAMYLCATSMGDSLEDEQYFGPGTRLTVT.

The rearrangement links TRBV28 to TRBJ1-5; 8 bases are shared with TRBD1. The germline CDR1 and CDR2 sequences are MDHEN and SYDVKM. This CDR3 comprises 11 residues. Trimming removed 5 bases from V and 15 bases from J; junction bases left unmatched: 6. The CDR3 region has the DNA TGTGCCAGCAGTCTAGGACAGGGAAGGCATTTT. Translating gives CASSLGQGRHF.

V is TRBV19 and J is TRBJ1-2, with 11 bases lining up with TRBD1. Per the germline V gene, CDR1 is LNHDA and CDR2 is SQIVND (reference sequence). V trimming: 4 bases; J trimming: 0 bases; junction bases outside the gene matches: 4. CDR3 size: 16 residues. CDR3 amino acids: CASSTRTGGANYGYTF. CDR3 bases: TGTGCCAGTAGTACCCGGACAGGGGGCGCTAACTATGGCTACACCTTC.

This clone showed up just a few times. The V and J genes are TRBV9 and TRBJ2-2; 7 bases are shared with TRBD1. V was clipped by 4 bases and J by 4 bases; unmatched bases: 4. This CDR3 is 14 amino acids long. Germline CDR1 and CDR2: SGDLS and YYNGEE. CDR3 sequence: CASSRTGVTGELFF. CDR3 nucleotides: TGTGCCAGCAGCAGAACAGGGGTCACCGGGGAGCTGTTTTTT.

The chain recombines TRBV5-5 with TRBJ2-5; 10 positions match TRBD2. The CDR3 spans 16 residues. The V gene end was trimmed by 1 base and the J gene end by 5 bases; junction bases not matched to a gene: 8. CDR1 is SGHKS, CDR2 YYEKEE, per germline (reference sequence). In nucleotides, the CDR3 is TGTGCCAGCAGCTTGACATTAGCGGGAGGCGGGGAGACCCAGTACTTC. Protein sequence: CASSLTLAGGGETQYF.

V and J are TRBV5-8 and TRBJ1-2; 9 bases map to TRBD1. V shed 4 bases and J 4 bases; nucleotides not matched to a gene: 8. This CDR3 has 15 residues. CDR1 and CDR2 from the germline V gene are SGHTS and YDEGEE. This chain's CDR3 is CASSAPGQGFYGYTF. The CDR3, as DNA: TGTGCCAGCAGCGCGCCGGGACAGGGTTTCTATGGCTACACCTTC.

In nucleotides, the CDR3 is TGTGCCAGCAGTGAAGGCAGGGGGAGCAATCAGCCCCAGCATTTT. Translated: CASSEGRGSNQPQHF. The J gene is TRBJ1-5, the V gene TRBV2, with TRBD1 matching over 7 bases. The CDR3 sequence is 15 residues long. Germline CDR1 is SNHLY and CDR2 is FYNNEI. Unmatched junction bases numbered 1, after V lost 1 base and J lost 1 base.

The genes are TRBV6-1 and TRBJ2-7, with D perhaps matching TRBD2 (5 bases). The CDR3 covers 15 residues. Trimming took off 4 bases at V and 0 bases at J, with 13 bases between the two ends. Germline CDR1 is MNHNS and CDR2 is SASEGT. The CDR3 nucleotides are TGTGCCAGCAGTGGCCAAAGCGGTACCTCCTACGAGCAGTACTTC. It codes for CASSGQSGTSYEQYF.

About this clone itself: A junction boundary mismatches the germline segment, possibly from a read error. Other DNA sequences in the sample encode the same CDR3. The chain is built from TRBV7-7 and TRBJ2-7, with D possibly being TRBD1 (6 bases). Germline CDR1 SSHAT, CDR2 FNYEAQ (reference sequence). CDR3 size: 19 residues. This chain's CDR3 is CASSPRGSTREPPLYEQYF. The DNA of the CDR3 is TGTGCTAGCAGCCCCAGGGGCTCTACTAGGGAACCGCCGCTCTACGAACAGTACTTC.

The CDR3 DNA reads as TGTGCCAGCAGTTTGGGACAGGGTAGCCAAGAGACCCAGTACTTC. It translates to CASSLGQGSQETQYF. This chain joins TRBV28 and TRBJ2-5, with 9 bases matching TRBD1. CDR1 MDHEN and CDR2 SYDVKM come from the germline V gene. The CDR3 consists of 15 residues. V was clipped by 3 bases and J by 1 base; unmatched bases: 3.

This chain connects TRBV19 to TRBJ2-3; D is possibly TRBD1 (6 bases). Germline V CDR1 and CDR2: LNHDA, SQIVND (reference sequence). The CDR3 runs 16 residues. Trimming took 2 bases from V and 8 from J, leaving 20 bases between them. In DNA, the CDR3 is TGTGCCAGTAGTATACCTCAGGGCAGGGGTTTAGGTACGCAGTATTTT. Translated: CASSIPQGRGLGTQYF.

The chain carries TRBV27 and TRBJ2-2, with TRBD1 as a possible D gene (5 bases). The V end was cut by 2 bases, the J end by 4 bases, with 14 bases between. Germline V gene lookup returns CDR1 MNHEY and CDR2 SMNVEV (reference sequence). The CDR3 has 16 residues. CDR3 bases: TGTGCCAGCAGTTTAAGGGGCCAGGTTTCCACCGGGGAGCTGTTTTTT. Its protein product is CASSLRGQVSTGELFF.

This sequence joins TRBV10-3 and TRBJ1-2, with unresolved D. The CDR3 has 12 residues. V lost 7 bases and J 8 bases, leaving 14 bases between the germline ends. Germline CDR1 and CDR2: ENHRY and SYGVKD. The CDR3 nucleotides read TGTGCCATCACTACCTCCGGAGGCGGCTACACCTTC. Residues: CAITTSGGGYTF.

This clone was recorded only once. The rearrangement links TRBV4-3 to TRBJ1-5; D unclear. V was clipped by 8 bases and J by 7 bases, with 15 bases between them. There are 13 residues in the CDR3. Germline lookup yields CDR1 LGHNA and CDR2 YSLEER. CDR3 protein: CASLGGPRQPQHF. The CDR3 nucleotides read TGCGCCAGCCTGGGAGGGCCCCGACAGCCCCAGCATTTT.